The present T cell receptor beta chain was sequenced within a study of regulatory T cells in long-lasting Graves disease. The CDR3 spans 12 residues. Germline CDR1 and CDR2: WSHSY and SAAADI. The germline V and J ends were trimmed by 4 bases and 7 bases, with 10 bases remaining between them. Construction of TCR beta libraries relied on iRepertoire HTBI primers and on Arm-PCR targeting CDR3 regions. Via MiXCR, TCRdb re-called the multiplex PCR reads, giving one row per CDR3 protein. This sample has hundreds of thousands of distinct CDR3 sequences, with roughly 13% found just once. This clonotype was found many times. Noted time point: newly diagnosed GD, antithyroid drugs for less than 3 months. RNA from PBMCs was the source of the TCR library. In addition, the sample was reused for a study of T cells in Graves' hyperthyroidism and ophthalmopathy. That study reports: Blood also showed most of the thyroid clonotypes that were expanded above 0.001.

The receptor comes from a man younger than 40 with Graves disease. The starting material was peripheral blood mononuclear cells (PBMCs), obtained at new diagnosis, from a patient treated with antithyroid drugs. The rearrangement joins TRBV10-2 to TRBJ1-1; a weak D match, TRBD1 (5 bases). The DNA of the CDR3 is TGCGCCAGCAGTGGCGGGACGGATGAAGCTTTCTTT. This sequence encodes CASSGGTDEAFF.